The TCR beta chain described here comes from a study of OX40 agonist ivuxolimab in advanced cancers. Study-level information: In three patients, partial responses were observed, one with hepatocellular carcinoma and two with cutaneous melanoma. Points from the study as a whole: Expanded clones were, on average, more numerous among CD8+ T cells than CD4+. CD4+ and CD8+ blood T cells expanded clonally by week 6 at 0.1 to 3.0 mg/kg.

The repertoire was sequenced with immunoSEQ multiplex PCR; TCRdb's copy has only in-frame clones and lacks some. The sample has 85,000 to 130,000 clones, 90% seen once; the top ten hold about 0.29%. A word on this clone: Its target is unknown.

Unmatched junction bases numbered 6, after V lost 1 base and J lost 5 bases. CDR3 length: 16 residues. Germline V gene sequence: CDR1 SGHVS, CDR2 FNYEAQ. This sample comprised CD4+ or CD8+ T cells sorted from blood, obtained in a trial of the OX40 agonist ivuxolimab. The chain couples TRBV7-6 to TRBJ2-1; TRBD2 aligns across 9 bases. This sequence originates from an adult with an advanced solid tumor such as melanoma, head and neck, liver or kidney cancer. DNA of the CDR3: TGTGCCAGCAGCTTAGGTCCTAGCGGGAATAACAATGAGCAGTTCTTC. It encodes CASSLGPSGNNNEQFF.